The rows below give T cell receptor beta chains drawn from one sample of a study of early T cells in non-severe SARS-CoV-2 infection. TCRdb ran MiXCR on the 5' RACE reads and lists one entry per CDR3 protein. The data hold around 86,000 distinct CDR3 sequences, with approximately 14% observed a single time. The sample consisted of whole blood. These receptors were collected from an adult who was a healthcare worker with PCR-confirmed SARS-CoV-2 infection or an uninfected control (not recorded which). Each CDR3 is given with its conserved first and last residue. D genes are given only for firm matches. Expanded clones are given a class, and other clones once, few, many or no size at all.

D	size	J	V	CDR3	DNA
.	few	TRBJ2-5	TRBV19	CASSGSSWYQETQYF	TGTGCCAGTAGTGGAAGCAGTTGGTACCAAGAGACCCAGTACTTC
.	.	TRBJ2-2	TRBV11-1	CASSSPSGTPNTGELFF	TGTGCCAGCAGCTCACCATCGGGGACACCGAACACCGGGGAGCTGTTTTTT
.	.	TRBJ2-3	TRBV3-1	CASSQDRDTQYF	TGTGCCAGCAGCCAAGACCGAGATACGCAGTATTTT
.	.	TRBJ1-2	TRBV7-8	CASSLGKDYGYTF	TGTGCCAGCAGCTTAGGCAAAGATTATGGCTACACCTTC
TRBD2	few	TRBJ2-3	TRBV2	CASSYQIRLAGMMYTQYF	TGTGCCAGCAGTTATCAAATCAGACTAGCCGGGATGATGTATACGCAGTATTTT
.	few	TRBJ2-2	TRBV29-1	CSATWMTGELFF	TGCAGCGCTACATGGATGACCGGGGAGCTGTTTTTT
.	few	TRBJ1-4	TRBV5-1	CASSLGPRQANEKLFF	TGCGCCAGCAGCTTGGGACCCCGGCAGGCTAATGAAAAACTGTTTTTT
.	few	TRBJ2-1	TRBV20-1	CSARDSLAPINEQFF	TGCAGTGCTAGAGATTCCCTAGCCCCGATAAATGAGCAGTTCTTC
.	once	TRBJ2-5	TRBV19	CASTNPARGQETQYF	TGTGCCAGTACCAACCCCGCCCGGGGACAAGAGACCCAGTACTTC
TRBD2	few	TRBJ2-1	TRBV5-1	CASSLTSGTNYNEQFF	TGCGCCAGCAGCTTAACTAGCGGAACTAATTACAATGAGCAGTTCTTC
.	.	TRBJ2-4	TRBV4-1	CASSQGILAKNIQYF	TGCGCCAGCAGCCAAGGAATACTAGCCAAAAACATTCAGTACTTC
TRBD1	many	TRBJ2-1	TRBV5-1	CASSLPGQYNEQFF	TGCGCCAGCAGCTTGCCGGGACAGTACAATGAGCAGTTCTTC
TRBD1	few	TRBJ2-1	TRBV7-6	CASSLVGQGTYNEQFF	TGTGCCAGCAGCTTAGTGGGACAGGGGACCTACAATGAGCAGTTCTTC
TRBD2	few	TRBJ2-3	TRBV9	CASSQGLAGGSTDTQYF	TGTGCCAGCAGCCAAGGGCTAGCGGGGGGGAGCACAGATACGCAGTATTTT
.	many	TRBJ1-5	TRBV2	CASRVYSNQPQHF	TGTGCCTCCCGGGTGTATAGCAATCAGCCCCAGCATTTT
TRBD2	.	TRBJ2-1	TRBV6-6	CASSHPGLAGGGSYNEQFF	TGTGCCAGCAGCCACCCGGGACTAGCGGGGGGCGGATCCTACAATGAGCAGTTCTTC
.	few	TRBJ1-6	TRBV6-1	CASSELRAGDSPLHF	TGTGCCAGCAGTGAATTGCGGGCCGGTGATTCACCCCTCCACTTT
.	few	TRBJ1-2	TRBV12-5	CASGPQFGLGIDGYTF	TGTGCTAGTGGTCCGCAATTTGGGTTAGGGATCGATGGCTACACCTTC
TRBD2	few	TRBJ2-5	TRBV20-1	CSAAGGTSGKETQYF	TGCAGTGCCGCTGGGGGGACTAGCGGAAAAGAGACCCAGTACTTC
TRBD2	.	TRBJ2-3	TRBV27	CASSPKTRLAGFTDTQYF	TGTGCCAGCAGCCCTAAAACTAGACTAGCGGGGTTCACAGATACGCAGTATTTT
TRBD2	.	TRBJ2-3	TRBV29-1	CSVIAGGTDTQYF	TGCAGCGTGATAGCGGGGGGCACAGATACGCAGTATTTT
.	few	TRBJ2-5	TRBV7-2	CASQRWGGRVQETQYF	TGTGCCAGCCAAAGGTGGGGGGGGCGTGTTCAAGAGACCCAGTACTTC
.	many	TRBJ1-4	TRBV20-1	CSARPQPTNEKLFF	TGCAGTGCTAGACCTCAGCCAACTAATGAAAAACTGTTTTTT
.	.	TRBJ1-1	TRBV5-6	CATSLGIIFGGSEAFF	TGTGCCACCAGCTTGGGTATTATATTCGGGGGGTCTGAAGCTTTCTTT
TRBD1	few	TRBJ1-2	TRBV19	CASSDKDRFAYGYTF	TGTGCCAGTAGTGATAAGGACAGGTTCGCCTATGGCTACACCTTC
TRBD1	.	TRBJ1-2	TRBV6-4	CASSPGTGDGYTF	TGTGCCAGCAGTCCCGGGACAGGGGACGGCTACACCTTC
.	few	TRBJ2-1	TRBV7-3	CASSLMGISGRGTIYNEQFF	TGTGCCAGCAGCTTAATGGGGATATCGGGGCGGGGAACTATCTACAATGAGCAGTTCTTC
.	few	TRBJ2-1	TRBV7-8	CASSLLAGPFF	TGTGCCAGCAGCTTACTGGCCGGGCCGTTCTTC
TRBD2	few	TRBJ2-1	TRBV20-1	CSAQRLASNEQFF	TGCAGTGCTCAAAGACTAGCCAGCAATGAGCAGTTCTTC
TRBD1	many	TRBJ2-1	TRBV20-1	CSARRQGVYNEQFF	TGCAGTGCTAGAAGACAGGGGGTTTACAATGAGCAGTTCTTC
.	few	TRBJ1-6	TRBV5-6	CASTYRDRHNSPLHF	TGTGCCAGCACATACAGGGACCGCCATAATTCACCCCTCCACTTT
.	.	TRBJ2-1	TRBV12-3/TRBV12-4	CASSRDPYEQFF	TGTGCCAGCAGTCGGGACCCATATGAGCAGTTCTTC
TRBD1	.	TRBJ1-2	TRBV5-4	CASSLEGAGYTF	TGTGCCAGCAGCTTGGAGGGGGCTGGCTACACCTTC
TRBD1	.	TRBJ2-5	TRBV28	CASSLGGQGLEATQYF	TGTGCCAGCAGTTTAGGGGGACAGGGGTTGGAAGCGACCCAGTACTTC
.	.	TRBJ1-5	TRBV19	CASRQHLLQDNQPQHF	TGTGCCAGTAGACAACACCTCCTTCAGGACAATCAGCCCCAGCATTTT
TRBD2	few	TRBJ2-1	TRBV12-3/TRBV12-4	CASILAGGVESEQFF	TGTGCCAGCATTTTAGCGGGGGGAGTCGAGAGTGAGCAGTTCTTC
.	few	TRBJ1-1	TRBV24-1	CATSDANSYEAFF	TGTGCCACCAGTGATGCCAACAGTTATGAAGCTTTCTTT
TRBD1	.	TRBJ1-1	TRBV7-9	CASSPREDRVNTEAFF	TGTGCCAGCAGCCCGAGAGAGGACAGGGTGAACACTGAAGCTTTCTTT
.	few	TRBJ1-1	TRBV10-3	CAVGQLNTEAFF	TGTGCCGTCGGACAGCTGAACACTGAAGCTTTCTTT
TRBD1	few	TRBJ1-2	TRBV28	CASKGAGDWSYGYTF	TGTGCCAGCAAGGGGGCAGGGGATTGGAGCTATGGCTACACCTTC
TRBD1	.	TRBJ2-2	TRBV20-1	CSARLGTGNTVELFF	TGCAGTGCTAGGCTGGGGACAGGGAACACCGTGGAGCTGTTTTTT
.	few	TRBJ1-2	TRBV6-1	CASSEQAGDYGYTF	TGTGCCAGCAGTGAACAGGCAGGGGACTATGGCTACACCTTC
TRBD1	many	TRBJ2-2	TRBV12-3/TRBV12-4	CASSLWQGATGELFF	TGTGCCAGCAGTTTGTGGCAGGGGGCGACCGGGGAGCTGTTTTTT
.	few	TRBJ2-3	TRBV11-2	CASSLVFRAKQYF	TGTGCCAGCAGCTTAGTCTTCAGGGCGAAGCAGTATTTT
.	many	TRBJ2-2	TRBV30	CAWTPRGALNTGELFF	TGTGCCTGGACCCCAAGGGGGGCCCTGAACACCGGGGAGCTGTTTTTT
.	few	TRBJ1-2	TRBV29-1	CSVYPQTRGYTF	TGCAGCGTGTACCCACAGACTCGAGGCTACACCTTC
.	.	TRBJ2-6	TRBV10-2	CATMGMQEGSFSGANVLTF	TGCGCCACCATGGGAATGCAGGAGGGGTCCTTCTCTGGGGCCAACGTCCTGACTTTC
.	many	TRBJ2-6	TRBV7-9	CASSDSGANVLTF	TGTGCCAGCAGCGATTCTGGGGCCAACGTCCTGACTTTC
.	many	TRBJ1-5	TRBV14	CASSQDSNQPQHF	TGTGCCAGCAGCCAAGATAGCAATCAGCCCCAGCATTTT
TRBD2	few	TRBJ2-5	TRBV20-1	CSAQTSGGARETQYF	TGCAGTGCCCAGACTAGCGGGGGGGCCCGGGAGACCCAGTACTTC
TRBD2	.	TRBJ2-2	TRBV20-1	CSARPGLAGSGELFF	TGCAGTGCTAGACCGGGACTAGCGGGGTCCGGGGAGCTGTTTTTT
TRBD1	many	TRBJ1-1	TRBV24-1	CATSDSRTGGMNTEAFF	TGTGCCACCAGTGACTCTAGGACAGGGGGAATGAACACTGAAGCTTTCTTT
TRBD2	.	TRBJ2-3	TRBV28	CASSLKGLAGGKDTQYF	TGTGCCAGCAGTTTAAAGGGACTAGCGGGGGGGAAAGATACGCAGTATTTT
.	.	TRBJ1-2	TRBV5-5	CASSANDRWYGYTF	TGTGCCAGCAGCGCCAATGACAGATGGTATGGCTACACCTTC